Listed below are T cell receptor beta chains from one sample, sequenced in a study of beta chain features in type 1 diabetes. Only in-frame clones appear in the TCRdb table, and some are missing; sequencing was by immunoSEQ multiplex PCR. The table shows just over 600,000 clones, with around 16% occurring only once. The specimen sequenced was naive CD4+ T cells from blood. The receptors derive from a man between 18 and 29 years old in good health. CDR3s include the opening cysteine and the closing phenylalanine or tryptophan. The D gene is left open where the match is weak. Rows may omit the clone size; those that give it use once, few, many or a size class.

V	J	size	D	DNA	CDR3
TRBV2	TRBJ2-7	few	-	TGTGCCAGCAGTAACCACCTGGTAGCTTACGAGCAGTACTTC	CASSNHLVAYEQYF
TRBV18	TRBJ2-7	-	-	TGTGCCAGCTCCCAGACAAACGACAGGTCCTACGAGCAGTACTTC	CASSQTNDRSYEQYF
TRBV5-1	TRBJ2-1	few	-	TGCGCCAGCAGCTGGGGGACGCAGAGCTCCTACAATGAGCAGTTCTTC	CASSWGTQSSYNEQFF
TRBV27	TRBJ1-2	few	-	TGTGCCAGCAGCTCCACAGGGAGCTATGGCTACACCTTC	CASSSTGSYGYTF
TRBV18	TRBJ1-2	few	-	TGTGCCAGCTCGGGCACGGAGCACTATGGCTACACCTTC	CASSGTEHYGYTF
TRBV7-9	TRBJ2-2	few	-	TGTGCCAGCAGCTTGTCGGCCGGGACCCTTAACACCGGGGAGCTGTTTTTT	CASSLSAGTLNTGELFF
TRBV7-9	TRBJ2-7	few	TRBD2	TGTGCCAGCAGCTTAGCTGCTAGCGGCCAGAGCTCCTACGAGCAGTACTTC	CASSLAASGQSSYEQYF
TRBV7-2	TRBJ1-4	-	-	TGTGCCAGCAGCTCTGGGGCGGGAGGGAAGGAAAAACTGTTTTTT	CASSSGAGGKEKLFF
TRBV10-3	TRBJ1-3	-	-	TGTGCCATCAGTGGCGTCACCTCTGGAAACACCATATATTTT	CAISGVTSGNTIYF
TRBV10-3	TRBJ2-5	-	-	TGTGCCATCAGTTTCGGGACCAACCAAGAGACCCAGTACTTC	CAISFGTNQETQYF
TRBV30	TRBJ1-2	few	TRBD1	TGTGCCTGGAATTTCCCAGGGGGCCCCTATGGCTACACCTTC	CAWNFPGGPYGYTF
TRBV7-9	TRBJ2-1	-	-	TGTGCCAGCAGCCCCAGGGGTATGGTTTACAATGAGCAGTTCTTC	CASSPRGMVYNEQFF
TRBV18	TRBJ1-2	-	-	TGTGCCAGCTCACCGGACGGGGTCCCTAGGTATGGCTACACCTTC	CASSPDGVPRYGYTF
TRBV9	TRBJ2-3	few	-	TGTGCCAGCAGCGTAGCTCCCCCAGATACGCAGTATTTT	CASSVAPPDTQYF
TRBV4-3	TRBJ2-4	few	TRBD2	TGCGCCAGCAGCTCTATTTCACCGGGACTAGCGGGAGTCGGGGCCAAAAACATTCAGTACTTC	CASSSISPGLAGVGAKNIQYF
TRBV6-5	TRBJ2-3	few	-	TGTGCCAGCAGCCCGCCTACCAACGCAGATACGCAGTATTTT	CASSPPTNADTQYF
TRBV6-1	TRBJ2-5	few	-	TGTGCCAGCGGGGAACTAGTTGGACACCAAGAGACCCAGTACTTC	CASGELVGHQETQYF
TRBV27	TRBJ1-5	-	TRBD1	TGTGCCAGCTCTCGGGACAGCCAGACCCAGTGGCCCCAGCATTTT	CASSRDSQTQWPQHF
TRBV9	TRBJ1-2	few	TRBD1	TGTGCCAGCAGCAGGGACAGTAACTATGGCTACACCTTC	CASSRDSNYGYTF
TRBV6-5	TRBJ2-7	few	-	TGTGCCAGCAGTCAACAAGGGGTGAAGCAGTACTTC	CASSQQGVKQYF
TRBV27	TRBJ2-7	-	TRBD2	TGTGCCAGCAGACTAGCGGGAGTCAACGAGCAGTACTTC	CASRLAGVNEQYF
TRBV7-8	TRBJ2-2	-	-	TGTGCCAGCAGCCTTTCCGGGGAGCTGTTTTTT	CASSLSGELFF